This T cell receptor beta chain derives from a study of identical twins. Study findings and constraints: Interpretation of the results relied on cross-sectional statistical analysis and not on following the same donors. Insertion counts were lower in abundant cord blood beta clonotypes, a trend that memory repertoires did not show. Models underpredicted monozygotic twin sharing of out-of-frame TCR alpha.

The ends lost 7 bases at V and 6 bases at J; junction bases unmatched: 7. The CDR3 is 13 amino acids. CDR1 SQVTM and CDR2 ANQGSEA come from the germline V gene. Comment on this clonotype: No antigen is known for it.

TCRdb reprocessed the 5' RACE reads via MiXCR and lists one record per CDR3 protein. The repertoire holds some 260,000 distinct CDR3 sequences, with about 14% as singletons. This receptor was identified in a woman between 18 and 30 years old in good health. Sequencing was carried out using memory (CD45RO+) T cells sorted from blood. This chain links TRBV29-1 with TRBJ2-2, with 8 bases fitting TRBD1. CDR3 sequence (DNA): TGCAGCGCCAGGACAGGGCGTGCCGGGGAGCTGTTTTTT. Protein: CSARTGRAGELFF.